The rows below give T cell receptor beta chains drawn from one sample of a study of CD8+CD57+ T cells in acquired aplastic anemia. TCRdb fed the reads into MiXCR, producing one record per CDR3 protein. This sample has under 200,000 distinct CDR3 sequences, with approximately 40% found just once. Sequenced material: sorted CD4+, CD8+, or CD8+CD57+ T cells (not recorded which) from PBMCs. These receptor sequences come from a human donor in good health. Each CDR3 is given without its conserved first and last residue.

j_gene: TRBJ2-5; v_gene: TRBV3-1; CDR3aa: ASSQELETQY
j_gene: TRBJ2-7; v_gene: TRBV10-3; CDR3aa: AISSLGGGHEQY
j_gene: TRBJ2-7; v_gene: TRBV2; CDR3aa: ASRGTGQY
j_gene: TRBJ2-6; v_gene: TRBV19; CDR3aa: ASHIARETGANVLT
j_gene: TRBJ1-2; v_gene: TRBV2; CDR3aa: ASLTGRHDGYT
j_gene: TRBJ1-2; v_gene: TRBV6-1; CDR3aa: ASRKVTGDYGYT
j_gene: TRBJ1-2; v_gene: TRBV7-2; CDR3aa: ASSQDRVYGYT
j_gene: TRBJ2-3; v_gene: TRBV9; CDR3aa: ASSVGHGTDTQY
j_gene: TRBJ2-2; v_gene: TRBV10-1; CDR3aa: ASSESRLHTGELF
j_gene: TRBJ1-2; v_gene: TRBV7-6; CDR3aa: ASSLVSTAGYT
j_gene: TRBJ2-7; v_gene: TRBV11-2; CDR3aa: ASSAGLAGGGDEQY
j_gene: TRBJ2-3; v_gene: TRBV10-3; CDR3aa: ATTGTSGKDTQY
j_gene: TRBJ2-2; v_gene: TRBV7-3; CDR3aa: ASSSRVSTGELF
j_gene: TRBJ1-2; v_gene: TRBV11-2; CDR3aa: ASSLGSPGQNYGYT
j_gene: TRBJ1-2; v_gene: TRBV3-1; CDR3aa: ASSQQVGYGYT
j_gene: TRBJ1-1; v_gene: TRBV5-1; CDR3aa: ASSKRGFSNTEAF
j_gene: TRBJ2-1; v_gene: TRBV12-3/TRBV12-4; CDR3aa: ASSFPGLRGHNEQF
j_gene: TRBJ2-1; v_gene: TRBV7-2; CDR3aa: ASSQGLSSYNEQF
j_gene: TRBJ2-7; v_gene: TRBV7-9; CDR3aa: ASSFRENAYEQY
j_gene: TRBJ2-3; v_gene: TRBV4-1; CDR3aa: ASSQDVVGTDTQY
j_gene: TRBJ1-1; v_gene: TRBV20-1; CDR3aa: SAPQGAANTEAF
j_gene: TRBJ1-1; v_gene: TRBV20-1; CDR3aa: SVIRPGPMNTEAF
j_gene: TRBJ2-7; v_gene: TRBV28; CDR3aa: ASSSAASYEQY
j_gene: TRBJ2-7; v_gene: TRBV7-8; CDR3aa: ASSLGPTGSYEQY
j_gene: TRBJ2-7; v_gene: TRBV7-8; CDR3aa: ASSPDRVGYYEQY
j_gene: TRBJ2-3; v_gene: TRBV10-1; CDR3aa: ASSESGDTQY
j_gene: TRBJ2-5; v_gene: TRBV12-3/TRBV12-4; CDR3aa: ASSLALTSRETQY
j_gene: TRBJ2-2; v_gene: TRBV5-1; CDR3aa: ASSSGGGAGTGELF
j_gene: TRBJ1-1; v_gene: TRBV10-3; CDR3aa: AIGGGQGKAF
j_gene: TRBJ1-2; v_gene: TRBV2; CDR3aa: ASTRGTEGYGYT
j_gene: TRBJ1-6; v_gene: TRBV10-2; CDR3aa: ASSEYGGRNSPLH
j_gene: TRBJ2-2; v_gene: TRBV29-1; CDR3aa: SVAGPNTGELF
j_gene: TRBJ2-2; v_gene: TRBV4-1; CDR3aa: ASSTQTVTGELF
j_gene: TRBJ1-1; v_gene: TRBV19; CDR3aa: ASSNRGFTEAF
j_gene: TRBJ2-7; v_gene: TRBV10-3; CDR3aa: AISGTGGNEQY
j_gene: TRBJ2-3; v_gene: TRBV9; CDR3aa: ASGGLAGTDTQY
j_gene: TRBJ2-7; v_gene: TRBV5-1; CDR3aa: ASRQWTGPYEQY
j_gene: TRBJ2-3; v_gene: TRBV20-1; CDR3aa: SAPGLAYPTLDTQY
j_gene: TRBJ2-7; v_gene: TRBV29-1; CDR3aa: SLGTGLRYEQY
j_gene: TRBJ2-3; v_gene: TRBV10-3; CDR3aa: AISGPAASGTPTDTQY
j_gene: TRBJ2-7; v_gene: TRBV10-2; CDR3aa: ASVSGNYEQY
j_gene: TRBJ2-7; v_gene: TRBV10-3; CDR3aa: AISESGGHEQY
j_gene: TRBJ2-4; v_gene: TRBV13; CDR3aa: ASSPEGQGIVRRGNIQY